The source of this TCR beta chain is a study of cytomegalovirus exposure and HLA in healthy donors. Overall study results and limits: Upon later analysis, TCR association rates were observed to vary by HLA locus, being highest for DRB1 and lowest for HLA-C. A later analysis reportedly found that, within productive TCRs, an Asian-associated ancestry cluster had fewer N-insertions than the mean observed across the roughly 630 donors. A few CMV-associated chains were confirmed in vitro to be specific for CMV antigens.

Trimming removed 3 bases from V and 3 bases from J, with 6 bases in between. The CDR3 length is 12 residues. The V gene's germline CDR1 is SNHLY and CDR2 FYNNEI. This clone has only one observation. What it binds is unknown. Other nucleotide sequences from this sample produce the same CDR3. PCR used 60 Vbeta primers and 13 Jbeta primers. Methods used by the authors: In a later analysis, the count reached 80 million or so unique TCR beta chains, with approximately 10 million shared. Method: immunoSEQ multiplex PCR; TCRdb's copy keeps in-frame clones and lacks some. The DNA was the basis for D and trimming; V, J and clone size are from that table. This repertoire shows 90,000 to 140,000 clones, roughly three quarters found once; its top ten account for approximately 3%.

The gene calls are TRBV2 and TRBJ2-7, with D perhaps TRBD1 (5 bases). The TCR sequence derives from a man aged 30-40 years in good health and CMV-seronegative. Sequencing was done on a sample of PBMCs. For the CDR3, the DNA is TGTGCCAGCAGTGAGCAGGGCTACGAGCAGTACTTC. This encodes CASSEQGYEQYF. The entire variable domain, with the rest obtained from reference TRBV2 and TRBJ2-7, is as follows: EPEVTQTPSHQVTQMGQEVILRCVPISNHLYFYWYRQILGQKVEFLVSFYNNEISEKSEIFDDQFSVERPDGSNFTLKIRSTKLEDSAMYFCASSEQGYEQYFGPGTRLTVT.